Sequencing of this TCR beta chain was carried out in a study of spatial heterogeneity in lung cancer. This clonotype is a singleton in its sample. Antigen: not known. In TCRdb, the 5' RACE reads were re-called with MiXCR into one record per CDR3 protein. The repertoire has some 9,800 distinct CDR3 sequences, approximately 54% of them found once; the top ten carry 25% to 30%. Germline values: CDR1 DFQATT, CDR2 SNEGSKA (reference sequence). This CDR3 has 12 amino acids. Trimming left V 8 bases short and J 4 bases short, with 9 bases between. The sample's time point: sample taken at primary tumor resection. Study-wide points: One measure, the expanded intratumoral alpha and beta TCR count, tracked tumor mutation counts.

The receptor was derived from a female donor with early-stage non-small cell lung cancer. V is TRBV20-1 and J is TRBJ2-6; D ambiguous. The specimen comprised lung tumor tissue, sampled at surgery. The CDR3 region has the DNA TGCAGTACCCAGGAGGGGGCCAACGTCCTGACTTTC. It encodes CSTQEGANVLTF.